This TCR beta chain was profiled in a study of OX40 agonist ivuxolimab in advanced cancers. Study as a whole: Administration of intravenous ivuxolimab to patients occurred every 2 weeks at 0.01 to 10 mg/kg. The dose-escalation cohort had hepatocellular carcinoma, melanoma, renal cell or head and neck cancer. Of the patients, three showed partial responses, one with hepatocellular carcinoma and two with cutaneous melanoma. Regarding the study as a whole: Low normalized T-cell clonal expansion also characterized some of the nonresponders.

A remark on this clone: Its antigen is not identified.

Germline lookup yields CDR1 LNHDA and CDR2 SQIVND (reference sequence). Trimming cost V 5 bases and J 1 base; bases outside gene matches: 4. This CDR3 has 16 amino acids. Method: immunoSEQ multiplex PCR; TCRdb's copy keeps in-frame clones and lacks some. This sample yields 50,000 to 70,000 clones, of which over 90% are seen a single time; under 20% belongs to the top ten. This specimen was CD4+ or CD8+ T cells sorted from blood, taken in a trial of the OX40 agonist ivuxolimab. J is TRBJ2-6 and V is TRBV19; 8 bases agree with TRBD1. This receptor was identified in an adult with an advanced solid tumor such as melanoma, head and neck, liver or kidney cancer. CDR3 sequence: CASSFGQGSGANVLTF. The CDR3 DNA reads as TGTGCCAGTAGTTTTGGACAGGGTTCTGGGGCCAACGTCCTGACTTTC.